These 20 T cell receptor beta chains were sequenced from one sample in a study of HIV-infected patients and healthy controls. 450 to 600 ng RNA was reverse transcribed with alpha and beta constant-region primers. Each of the alpha and beta chains got its own library through chain-specific third strand synthesis with indices. TCRdb re-called the 5' RACE reads with MiXCR, one entry per CDR3 protein. Seen here are under 20,000 distinct CDR3 sequences, around 10% observed once, and the top ten hold 2% to 3%. No cell fractionation was done, so the repertoire covers all unsorted peripheral blood T cells. What was sequenced was blood. The receptors were gathered from an adult in good health.

Judged by abundance, this clonotype is medium-sized. The chain joins TRBV7-9 to TRBJ2-3; 10 bases are shared with TRBD2. This CDR3 region has 17 residues. The V gene's germline CDR1 is SEHNR and CDR2 FQNEAQ (reference sequence). The trim removed 4 bases at V and 1 base at J, leaving 8 bases unmatched. The CDR3: CASSSLSAGGGTDTQYF. The CDR3 DNA is TGTGCCAGCAGCTCCCTCTCAGCGGGGGGGGGCACAGATACGCAGTATTTT. The variable domain in full, completed from reference TRBV7-9 and TRBJ2-3, reads DTGVSQNPRHKITKRGQNVTFRCDPISEHNRLYWYRQTLGQGPEFLTYFQNEAQLEKSRLLSDRFSAERPKGSFSTLEIQRTEQGDSAMYLCASSSLSAGGGTDTQYFGPGTRLTVL.

The table lists this clonotype with many counts. This sequence joins TRBV5-6 and TRBJ1-2; tentative D call: TRBD1 (5 bases). Germline V gives CDR1 SGHDT, CDR2 YYEEEE. The V and J ends lost 4 bases and 6 bases respectively, with 19 bases between them. CDR3 length equals 15 residues. In DNA, the CDR3 is TGTGCCAGCAGCCTAGGGGAGATAAGTTCCCATGGCTACACCTTC. Residues: CASSLGEISSHGYTF.

This clonotype was detected ten times or more. The rearrangement joins TRBV6-6 to TRBJ2-3; D might be TRBD1 or TRBD2, each matching 6 bases. Germline loops: CDR1 MNHNY, CDR2 SVGAGI (reference sequence). The CDR3 is 15 residues long. Trimming pared 0 bases from V and 6 bases from J, leaving 13 bases between. For the CDR3, the DNA is TGTGCCAGCAGTTACTCGACGGGGGCCGCGGATACGCAGTATTTT. Its protein product is CASSYSTGAADTQYF.

The rearrangement uses TRBV5-1 and TRBJ2-3, with 12 bases fitting TRBD2. CDR3 length: 18 residues. V shed 0 bases and J 9 bases; nucleotides not matched to a gene: 14. From germline, CDR1 is SGHRS and CDR2 YFSETQ. CDR3 loop: CASSLVLAGGPETETQYF. DNA of the CDR3: TGCGCCAGCAGCTTGGTCCTAGCGGGAGGGCCTGAAACTGAGACGCAGTATTTT. The whole variable domain, filled in from reference TRBV5-1 and TRBJ2-3, reads KAGVTQTPRYLIKTRGQQVTLSCSPISGHRSVSWYQQTPGQGLQFLFEYFSETQRNKGNFPGRFSGRQFSNSRSEMNVSTLELGDSALYLCASSLVLAGGPETETQYFGPGTRLTVL.

This clonotype was counted a few times. The chain uses TRBV4-2 and TRBJ2-1; 7 positions agree with TRBD2. The germline gives CDR1 LGHNA, CDR2 YNFKEQ. Germline trimming cut 2 bases from V and 0 bases from J; bases unmatched to any gene: 4. The CDR3 has 16 residues. In nucleotides, the CDR3 is TGTGCCAGCAGCCAACGACTAGCCGGCTCCTACAATGAGCAGTTCTTC. Residues: CASSQRLAGSYNEQFF.

This clonotype qualifies as medium-sized. This sequence joins TRBV12-3 or TRBV12-4 and TRBJ1-4; TRBD1 might be the D (5 bases). The CDR3 contains 13 residues. The V end was cut by 5 bases, the J end by 5 bases, with 9 bases between. CDR3 sequence (DNA): TGTGCCAGCAGTCCAGGACACAATGAAAAACTGTTTTTT. Translating gives CASSPGHNEKLFF.

Sample share makes this clonotype medium-sized. The chain couples TRBV9 to TRBJ1-1; possibly TRBD1 for D (5 bases). CDR1 and CDR2 from the germline V gene are SGDLS and YYNGEE. This CDR3 has 14 amino acids. The V end lost 6 bases, the J end lost 4 bases, and 16 bases lay between the germline ends. CDR3 loop: CASTRKTDRTEAFF. The CDR3 DNA reads TGTGCCAGCACGAGAAAGACAGACCGCACTGAAGCTTTCTTT. The variable domain in full, with the rest retrieved from reference TRBV9 and TRBJ1-1, is DSGVTQTPKHLITATGQRVTLRCSPRSGDLSVYWYQQSLDQGLQFLIQYYNGEERAKGNILERFSAQQFPDLHSELNLSSLELGDSALYFCASTRKTDRTEAFFGQGTRLTVV.

This chain joins TRBV7-2 and TRBJ2-3, with D possibly TRBD2 on 7 matching bases. The germline V and J ends were trimmed by 6 bases and 1 base, with 17 bases remaining between them. The V gene's germline CDR1 is SGHTA and CDR2 FQGNSA. The CDR3 length is 16 residues. CDR3 nucleotides: TGTGCCAGCAGAAAAGGGGGGGGGTTGGGCACAGATACGCAGTATTTT. Its translation is CASRKGGGLGTDTQYF.

This clonotype was detected ten times or more. The chain joins TRBV24-1 to TRBJ2-2, with D perhaps matching TRBD2 (6 bases). There are 15 residues in the CDR3. Germline V lookup: CDR1 KGHDR, CDR2 SFDVKD. V was pared by 4 bases and J by 0 bases, with 8 bases between. The DNA of the CDR3 is TGTGCCACCAGTGAACGGGGGTCGAACACCGGGGAGCTGTTTTTT. It is translated as CATSERGSNTGELFF.

This clonotype was seen at least ten times. The chain recombines TRBV5-1 with TRBJ2-3; maybe TRBD2 (5 bases). V shed 4 bases and J shed 5 bases, with 26 bases lying between them. The CDR3 sequence is 18 residues long. The germline V gene has CDR1 SGHRS and CDR2 YFSETQ. The CDR3 DNA reads TGCGCCAGCAGCCGGACCCTAAGCGGAACTCCCCAGATAGATACGCAGTATTTT. This gives the protein CASSRTLSGTPQIDTQYF.

At least ten counts were recorded for this clonotype. This chain links TRBV7-9 with TRBJ1-1; TRBD1 might be the D (5 bases). Germline values: CDR1 SEHNR, CDR2 FQNEAQ (reference sequence). This CDR3 is built from 14 residues. V lost 4 bases to trimming and J lost 1 base, with 10 bases between them. CDR3 protein: CASSSRQKNTEAFF. CDR3 DNA sequence: TGTGCCAGCAGCTCCAGACAGAAGAACACTGAAGCTTTCTTT.

This clonotype is medium-sized in the sample. This chain links TRBV7-9 with TRBJ2-3, with D maybe TRBD1 (5 bases). The V and J ends lost 6 bases and 1 base respectively, with 11 bases between them. Germline V gene lookup returns CDR1 SEHNR and CDR2 FQNEAQ (reference sequence). The CDR3 loop spans 14 amino acids. This chain's CDR3 is CASRTVAGTDTQYF. CDR3 DNA: TGTGCCAGCAGGACAGTTGCCGGCACAGATACGCAGTATTTT.

This clonotype came up many times. The V gene is TRBV7-2, the J gene TRBJ2-6, with D perhaps matching TRBD1 (6 bases). The CDR3 contains 16 residues. Between the trimmed V and J ends, which lost 0 bases and 0 bases, there was a span of 6 bases. Germline CDR1 and CDR2: SGHTA and FQGNSA. CDR3 in amino acids: CASSLAGGSGANVLTF. In DNA form, the CDR3 reads TGTGCCAGCAGCTTAGCAGGGGGCTCTGGGGCCAACGTCCTGACTTTC.

This clonotype was found many times. The rearrangement links TRBV18 to TRBJ1-5, with D possibly being TRBD1 (5 bases). Germline-derived CDR1 and CDR2 are KGHSH and LQKENI. V dropped 3 bases and J dropped 5 bases, with 11 bases sitting between them. This CDR3 is 14 amino acids long. The chain's CDR3 is CASSPGGLYQPQHF. The CDR3 DNA reads as TGTGCCAGCTCACCTGGGGGGTTATATCAGCCCCAGCATTTT.

This clonotype was seen at least ten times. J is TRBJ1-1 and V is TRBV28; D unresolved. V shed 5 bases and J shed 0 bases, with 7 bases lying between them. Germline CDR1 MDHEN, CDR2 SYDVKM. The CDR3 totals 13 residues. CDR3 sequence (DNA): TGTGCCAGCAGTCCCGCCCTGAACACTGAAGCTTTCTTT. It specifies CASSPALNTEAFF.

This clonotype was observed at least ten times. The J gene is TRBJ1-5, the V gene TRBV4-3; the D gene is possibly TRBD1 (5 bases). In germline, CDR1 is LGHNA, CDR2 YSLEER. The CDR3 is 16 residues long. Trimming shortened V by 1 base and J by 0 bases, and 10 bases separated the two germline ends. In DNA form, the CDR3 reads TGCGCCAGCAGCCAAGGTCTGGGGCTTAGCAATCAGCCCCAGCATTTT. Encoded protein: CASSQGLGLSNQPQHF.

This clonotype was detected many times. One junction end disagrees with the germline gene, perhaps due to a read error. V and J are TRBV29-1 and TRBJ1-1; D unresolved. The germline V gene encodes CDR1 SQVTM and CDR2 ANQGSEA. The CDR3 length is 8 residues. CDR3 nucleotides: TGCAGCCATCCAAGGGCTCTGTTT. Amino acid sequence: CSHPRALF.

This clonotype was seen a few times. The V call is TRBV6-2 or TRBV6-3, the J call TRBJ2-6; D might be TRBD1 (5 bases). Germline CDR1 and CDR2: MNHEY and SVGEGT. There are 15 residues in the CDR3. Trimming removed 10 bases at V and 0 bases at J, with 13 bases between. CDR3 residues: CATVTVRSGANVLTF. The CDR3 DNA sequence: TGTGCCACCGTGACAGTCCGCTCTGGGGCCAACGTCCTGACTTTC.

This sequence joins TRBV28 and TRBJ1-6; 9 bases are shared with TRBD1. Germline V gene data show CDR1 as MDHEN and CDR2 as SYDVKM. This CDR3 has 18 amino acids. Losses at the gene ends were 0 bases for V and 2 bases for J; bases not matched to a gene: 5. The CDR3 protein is CASSLWGQGIPYNSPLHF. The CDR3 DNA reads TGTGCCAGCAGTTTATGGGGACAGGGAATCCCCTATAATTCACCCCTCCACTTT. The variable domain in full, completed from reference TRBV28 and TRBJ1-6, reads DVKVTQSSRYLVKRTGEKVFLECVQDMDHENMFWYRQDPGLGLRLIYFSYDVKMKEKGDIPEGYSVSREKKERFSLILESASTNQTSMYLCASSLWGQGIPYNSPLHFGNGTRLTVT.

This clonotype is categorized as medium-sized. The chain is built from TRBV30 and TRBJ1-1; D uncertain. CDR1 is GTSNPN, CDR2 SVGIG, per germline (reference sequence). Trimming removed 4 bases from V and 1 base from J, with 19 bases in between. The CDR3 sequence is 16 residues long. The DNA for the CDR3 is TGTGCCTGGACCCAAAAAGGAGGGCGGTCGAACACTGAAGCTTTCTTT. This translates into CAWTQKGGRSNTEAFF.